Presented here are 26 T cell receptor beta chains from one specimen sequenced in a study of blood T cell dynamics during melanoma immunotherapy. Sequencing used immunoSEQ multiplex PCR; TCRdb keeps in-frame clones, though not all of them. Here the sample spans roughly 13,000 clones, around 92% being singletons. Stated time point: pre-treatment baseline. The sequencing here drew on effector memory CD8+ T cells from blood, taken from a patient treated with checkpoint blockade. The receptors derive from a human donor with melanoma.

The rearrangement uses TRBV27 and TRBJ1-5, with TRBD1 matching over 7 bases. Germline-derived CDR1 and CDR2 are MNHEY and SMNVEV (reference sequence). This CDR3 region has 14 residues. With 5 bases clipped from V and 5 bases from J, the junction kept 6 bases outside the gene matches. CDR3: CASSPGTADQPQHF. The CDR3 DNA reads TGTGCCAGCAGTCCCGGGACAGCGGATCAGCCCCAGCATTTT.

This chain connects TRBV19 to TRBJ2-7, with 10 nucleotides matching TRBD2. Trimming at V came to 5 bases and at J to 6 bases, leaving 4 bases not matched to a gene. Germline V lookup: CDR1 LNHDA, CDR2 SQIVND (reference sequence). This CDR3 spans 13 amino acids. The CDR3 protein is CASSEASGGEQYF. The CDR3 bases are TGTGCCAGTAGTGAGGCTAGCGGGGGCGAGCAGTACTTC.

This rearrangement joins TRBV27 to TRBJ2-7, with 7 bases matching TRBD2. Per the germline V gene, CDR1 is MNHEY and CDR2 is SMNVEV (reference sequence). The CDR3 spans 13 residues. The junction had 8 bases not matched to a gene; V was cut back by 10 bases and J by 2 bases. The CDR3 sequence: CATKEGGTYEQYF. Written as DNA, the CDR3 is TGTGCCACCAAAGAGGGAGGGACCTACGAGCAGTACTTC.

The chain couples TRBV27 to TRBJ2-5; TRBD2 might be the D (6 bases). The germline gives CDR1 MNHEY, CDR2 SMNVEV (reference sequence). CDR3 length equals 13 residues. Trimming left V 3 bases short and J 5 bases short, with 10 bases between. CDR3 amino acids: CASSLEGRETQYF. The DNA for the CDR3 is TGTGCCAGCAGTTTGGAGGGGAGGGAGACCCAGTACTTC.

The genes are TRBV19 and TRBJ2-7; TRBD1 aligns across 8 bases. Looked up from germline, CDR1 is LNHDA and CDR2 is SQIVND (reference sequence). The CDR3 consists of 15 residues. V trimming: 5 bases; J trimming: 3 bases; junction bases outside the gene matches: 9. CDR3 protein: CASSEGTGHVYEQYF. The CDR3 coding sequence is TGTGCCAGTAGTGAGGGGACAGGCCACGTCTACGAGCAGTACTTC.

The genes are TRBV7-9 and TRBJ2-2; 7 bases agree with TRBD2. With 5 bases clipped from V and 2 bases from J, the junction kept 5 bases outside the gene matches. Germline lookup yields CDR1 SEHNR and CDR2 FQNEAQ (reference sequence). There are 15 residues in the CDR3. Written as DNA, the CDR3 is TGTGCCAGCAGCCCTCCTAGCGGCAACACCGGGGAGCTGTTTTTT. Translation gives CASSPPSGNTGELFF.

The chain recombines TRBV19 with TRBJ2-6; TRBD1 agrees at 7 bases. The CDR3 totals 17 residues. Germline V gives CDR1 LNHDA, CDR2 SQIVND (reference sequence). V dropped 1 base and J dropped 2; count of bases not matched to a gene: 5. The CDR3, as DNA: TGTGCCAGTAGTATAGGAATAACAGGGGCTGGGGCCAACGTCCTGACTTTC. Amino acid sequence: CASSIGITGAGANVLTF.

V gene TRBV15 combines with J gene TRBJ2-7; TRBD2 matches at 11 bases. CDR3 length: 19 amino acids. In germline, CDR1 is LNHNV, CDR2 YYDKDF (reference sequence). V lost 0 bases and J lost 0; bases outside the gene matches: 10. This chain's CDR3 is CATSRDPGLAGLSSYEQYF. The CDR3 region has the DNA TGTGCCACCAGCAGAGATCCAGGACTAGCGGGCCTGAGCTCCTACGAGCAGTACTTC.

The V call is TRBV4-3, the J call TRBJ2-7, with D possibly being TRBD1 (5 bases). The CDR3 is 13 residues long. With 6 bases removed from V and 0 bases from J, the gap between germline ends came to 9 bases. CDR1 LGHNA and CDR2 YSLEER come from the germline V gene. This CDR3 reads CASSPTVSYEQYF. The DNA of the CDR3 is TGCGCCAGCAGTCCGACAGTCTCCTACGAGCAGTACTTC.

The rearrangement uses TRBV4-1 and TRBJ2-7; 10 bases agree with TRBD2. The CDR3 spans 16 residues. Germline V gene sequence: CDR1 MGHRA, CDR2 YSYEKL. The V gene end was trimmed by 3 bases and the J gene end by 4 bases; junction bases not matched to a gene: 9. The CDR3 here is CASSHATGTSVYEQYF. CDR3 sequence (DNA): TGCGCCAGCAGCCACGCTACCGGGACTAGCGTTTACGAGCAGTACTTC.

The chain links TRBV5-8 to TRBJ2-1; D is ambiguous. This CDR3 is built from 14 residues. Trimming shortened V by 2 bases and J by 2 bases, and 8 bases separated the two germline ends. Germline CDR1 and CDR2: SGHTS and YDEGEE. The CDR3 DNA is TGTGCCAGCAGCTTTGGTCAGGCCTACAATGAGCAGTTCTTC. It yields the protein CASSFGQAYNEQFF.

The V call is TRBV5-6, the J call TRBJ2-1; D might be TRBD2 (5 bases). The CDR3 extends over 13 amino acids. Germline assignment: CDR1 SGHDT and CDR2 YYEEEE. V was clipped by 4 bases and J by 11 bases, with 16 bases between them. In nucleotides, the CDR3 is TGTGCCAGCAGCCGGGTGGGTAGCGTCCAGCAGTTCTTC. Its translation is CASSRVGSVQQFF.

The CDR3 spells CASSYGAGRAREGQFF. DNA for the CDR3: TGTGCCAGCAGTTACGGCGCTGGGCGAGCGCGGGAAGGGCAGTTCTTC. J is TRBJ2-1 and V is TRBV6-5; the D gene is possibly TRBD2 (6 bases). CDR3 length equals 16 residues. CDR1 and CDR2 (germline): MNHEY, SVGAGI. The V and J ends lost 2 bases and 12 bases respectively, with 23 bases between them.

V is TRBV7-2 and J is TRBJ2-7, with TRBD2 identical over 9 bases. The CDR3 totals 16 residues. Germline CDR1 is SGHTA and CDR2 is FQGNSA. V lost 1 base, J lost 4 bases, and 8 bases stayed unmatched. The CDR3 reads CASSLGVSGSSYEQYF. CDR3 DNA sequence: TGTGCCAGCAGCTTAGGGGTTAGCGGGAGTTCATACGAGCAGTACTTC.

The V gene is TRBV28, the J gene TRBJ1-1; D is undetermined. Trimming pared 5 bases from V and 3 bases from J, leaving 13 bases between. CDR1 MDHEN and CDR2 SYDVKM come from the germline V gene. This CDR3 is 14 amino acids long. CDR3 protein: CASSEIGEDTEAFF. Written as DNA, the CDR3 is TGTGCCAGCAGTGAGATCGGGGAGGACACTGAAGCTTTCTTT.

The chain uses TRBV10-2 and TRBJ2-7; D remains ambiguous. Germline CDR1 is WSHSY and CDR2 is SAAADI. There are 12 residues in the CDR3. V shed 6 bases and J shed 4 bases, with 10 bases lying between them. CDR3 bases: TGCGCCAGCAGCGAAGGCTATTACGAGCAGTACTTC. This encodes CASSEGYYEQYF.

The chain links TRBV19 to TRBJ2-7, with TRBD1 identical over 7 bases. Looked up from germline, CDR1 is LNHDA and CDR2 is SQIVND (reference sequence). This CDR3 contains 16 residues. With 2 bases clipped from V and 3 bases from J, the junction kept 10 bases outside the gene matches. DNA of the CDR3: TGTGCCAGTAGTATAACCGCGGACAGGTCTTTCTACGAGCAGTACTTC. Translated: CASSITADRSFYEQYF.

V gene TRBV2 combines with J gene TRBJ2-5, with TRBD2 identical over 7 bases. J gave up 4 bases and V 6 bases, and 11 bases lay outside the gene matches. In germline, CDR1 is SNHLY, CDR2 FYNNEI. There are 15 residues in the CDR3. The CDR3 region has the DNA TGTGCCAGCAGGGTACTGCCGAGGGAGGGAGAGACCCAGTACTTC. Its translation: CASRVLPREGETQYF. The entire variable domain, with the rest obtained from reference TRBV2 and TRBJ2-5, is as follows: EPEVTQTPSHQVTQMGQEVILRCVPISNHLYFYWYRQILGQKVEFLVSFYNNEISEKSEIFDDQFSVERPDGSNFTLKIRSTKLEDSAMYFCASRVLPREGETQYFGPGTRLLVL.

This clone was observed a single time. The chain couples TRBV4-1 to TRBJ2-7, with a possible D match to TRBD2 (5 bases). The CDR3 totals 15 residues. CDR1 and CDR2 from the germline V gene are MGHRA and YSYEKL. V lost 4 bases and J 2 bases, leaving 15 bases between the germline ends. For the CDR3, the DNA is TGCGCCAGCAGCCCAAGCGGAAAGCCTACCTACGAGCAGTACTTC. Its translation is CASSPSGKPTYEQYF.

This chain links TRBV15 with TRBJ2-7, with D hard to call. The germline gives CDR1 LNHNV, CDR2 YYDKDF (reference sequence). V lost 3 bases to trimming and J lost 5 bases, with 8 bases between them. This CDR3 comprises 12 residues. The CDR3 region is CATSRESNEQYF. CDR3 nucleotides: TGTGCCACCAGCAGGGAGTCCAACGAGCAGTACTTC.

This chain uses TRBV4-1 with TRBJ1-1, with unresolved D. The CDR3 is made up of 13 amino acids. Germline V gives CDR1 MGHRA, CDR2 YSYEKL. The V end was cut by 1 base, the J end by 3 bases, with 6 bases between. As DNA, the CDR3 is TGCGCCAGCAGCCAAGGAGGGCACACTGAAGCTTTCTTT. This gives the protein CASSQGGHTEAFF.

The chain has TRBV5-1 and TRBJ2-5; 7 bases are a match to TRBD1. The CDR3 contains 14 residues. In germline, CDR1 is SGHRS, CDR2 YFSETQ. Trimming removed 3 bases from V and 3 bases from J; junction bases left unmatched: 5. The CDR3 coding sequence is TGCGCCAGCAGCTCCCGACAGGGTAAAGAGACCCAGTACTTC. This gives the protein CASSSRQGKETQYF.

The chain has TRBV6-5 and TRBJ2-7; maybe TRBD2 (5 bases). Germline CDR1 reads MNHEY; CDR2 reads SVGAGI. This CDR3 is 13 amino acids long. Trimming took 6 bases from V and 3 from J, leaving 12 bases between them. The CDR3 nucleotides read TGTGCCAGCAGGCCTAGCATGAGCTACGAGCAGTACTTC. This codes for CASRPSMSYEQYF.

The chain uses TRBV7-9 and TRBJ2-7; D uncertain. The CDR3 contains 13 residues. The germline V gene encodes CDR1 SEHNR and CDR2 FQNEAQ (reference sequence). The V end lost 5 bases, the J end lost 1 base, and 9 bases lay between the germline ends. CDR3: CASSPGHSYEQYF. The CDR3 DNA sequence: TGTGCCAGCAGCCCGGGCCATTCCTACGAGCAGTACTTC.

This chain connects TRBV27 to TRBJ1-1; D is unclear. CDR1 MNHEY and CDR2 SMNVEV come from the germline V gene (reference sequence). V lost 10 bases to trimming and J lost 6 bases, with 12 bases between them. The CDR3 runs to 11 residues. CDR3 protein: CATRSNAEAFF. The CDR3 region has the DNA TGTGCCACCCGTTCTAACGCTGAAGCTTTCTTT.

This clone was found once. The CDR3 DNA follows: TGTGCCAGCAGTTTATCCGCTAGCGGGAGGGGCTATTACGAGCAGTACTTC. Protein product: CASSLSASGRGYYEQYF. V usage is TRBV27 and J usage is TRBJ2-7; TRBD2 agrees at 12 bases. The V gene end was trimmed by 0 bases and the J gene end by 4 bases; junction bases not matched to a gene: 7. Per the germline V gene, CDR1 is MNHEY and CDR2 is SMNVEV (reference sequence). The length of the CDR3 is 17 residues.